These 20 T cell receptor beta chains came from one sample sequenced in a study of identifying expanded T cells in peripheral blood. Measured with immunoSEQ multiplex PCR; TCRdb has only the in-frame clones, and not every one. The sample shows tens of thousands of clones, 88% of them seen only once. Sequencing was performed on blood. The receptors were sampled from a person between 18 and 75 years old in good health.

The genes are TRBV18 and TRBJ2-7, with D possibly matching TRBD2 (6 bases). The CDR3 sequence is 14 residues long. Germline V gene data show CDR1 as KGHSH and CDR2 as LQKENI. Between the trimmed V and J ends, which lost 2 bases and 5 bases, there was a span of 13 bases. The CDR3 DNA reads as TGTGCCAGCTCACCAGTCGGGAGTCGCAACGAGCAGTACTTC. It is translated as CASSPVGSRNEQYF.

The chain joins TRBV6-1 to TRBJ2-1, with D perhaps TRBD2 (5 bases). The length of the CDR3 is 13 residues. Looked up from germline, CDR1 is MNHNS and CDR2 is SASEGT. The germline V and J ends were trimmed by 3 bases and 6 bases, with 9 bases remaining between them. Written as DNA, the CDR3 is TGTGCCAGCAGTGAGGGCACTAGCAATGAGCAGTTCTTC. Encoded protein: CASSEGTSNEQFF.

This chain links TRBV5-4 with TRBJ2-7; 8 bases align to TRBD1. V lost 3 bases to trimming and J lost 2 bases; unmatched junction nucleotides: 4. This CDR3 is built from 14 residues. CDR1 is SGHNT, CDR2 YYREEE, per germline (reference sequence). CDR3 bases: TGTGCCAGCAGCTACCGGACAGGGCCCTACGAGCAGTACTTC. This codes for CASSYRTGPYEQYF.

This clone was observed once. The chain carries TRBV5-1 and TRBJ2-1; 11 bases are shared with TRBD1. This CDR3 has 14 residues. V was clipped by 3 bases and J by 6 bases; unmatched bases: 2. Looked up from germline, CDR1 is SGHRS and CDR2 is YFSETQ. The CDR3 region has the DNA TGCGCCAGCAGCTGGGGGACAGGGGGCAATGAGCAGTTCTTC. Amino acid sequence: CASSWGTGGNEQFF. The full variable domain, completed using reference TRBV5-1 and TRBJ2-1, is KAGVTQTPRYLIKTRGQQVTLSCSPISGHRSVSWYQQTPGQGLQFLFEYFSETQRNKGNFPGRFSGRQFSNSRSEMNVSTLELGDSALYLCASSWGTGGNEQFFGPGTRLTVL.

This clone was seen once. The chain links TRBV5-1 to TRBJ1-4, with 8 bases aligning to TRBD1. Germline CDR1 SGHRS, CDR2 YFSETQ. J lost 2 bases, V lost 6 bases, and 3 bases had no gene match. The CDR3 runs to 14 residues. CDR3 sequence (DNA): TGCGCCAGCACAAGGACAGGGACTAATGAAAAACTGTTTTTT. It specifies CASTRTGTNEKLFF. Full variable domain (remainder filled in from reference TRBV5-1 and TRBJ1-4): KAGVTQTPRYLIKTRGQQVTLSCSPISGHRSVSWYQQTPGQGLQFLFEYFSETQRNKGNFPGRFSGRQFSNSRSEMNVSTLELGDSALYLCASTRTGTNEKLFFGSGTQLSVL.

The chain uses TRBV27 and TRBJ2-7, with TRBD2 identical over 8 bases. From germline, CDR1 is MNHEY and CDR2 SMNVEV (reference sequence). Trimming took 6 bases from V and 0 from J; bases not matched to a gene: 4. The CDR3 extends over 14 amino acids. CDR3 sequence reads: CASRGGGISYEQYF. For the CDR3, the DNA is TGTGCCAGCAGGGGCGGGGGGATCTCCTACGAGCAGTACTTC.

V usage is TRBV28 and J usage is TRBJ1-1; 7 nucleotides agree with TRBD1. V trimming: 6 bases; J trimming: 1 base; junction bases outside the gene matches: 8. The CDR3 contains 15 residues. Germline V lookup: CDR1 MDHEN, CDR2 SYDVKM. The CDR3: CASRLPGGTNTEAFF. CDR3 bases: TGTGCCAGCAGACTACCAGGGGGAACGAACACTGAAGCTTTCTTT.

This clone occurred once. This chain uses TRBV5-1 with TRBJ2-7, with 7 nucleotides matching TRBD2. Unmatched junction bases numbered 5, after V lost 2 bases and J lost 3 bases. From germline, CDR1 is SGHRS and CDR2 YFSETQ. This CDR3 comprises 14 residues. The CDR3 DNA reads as TGCGCCAGCAGCTTAAGCGGGACCAACTACGAGCAGTACTTC. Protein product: CASSLSGTNYEQYF.

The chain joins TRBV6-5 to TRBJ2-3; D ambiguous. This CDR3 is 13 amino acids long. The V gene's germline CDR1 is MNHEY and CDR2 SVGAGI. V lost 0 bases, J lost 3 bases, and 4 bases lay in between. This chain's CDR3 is CASSYSVTDTQYF. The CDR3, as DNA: TGTGCCAGCAGTTACTCGGTAACAGATACGCAGTATTTT.

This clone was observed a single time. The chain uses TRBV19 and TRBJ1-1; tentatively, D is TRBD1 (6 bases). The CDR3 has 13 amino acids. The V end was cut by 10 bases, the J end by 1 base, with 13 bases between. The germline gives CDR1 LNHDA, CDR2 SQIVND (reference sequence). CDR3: CATVRGGNTEAFF. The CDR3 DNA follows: TGTGCCACCGTAAGGGGGGGGAACACTGAAGCTTTCTTT.

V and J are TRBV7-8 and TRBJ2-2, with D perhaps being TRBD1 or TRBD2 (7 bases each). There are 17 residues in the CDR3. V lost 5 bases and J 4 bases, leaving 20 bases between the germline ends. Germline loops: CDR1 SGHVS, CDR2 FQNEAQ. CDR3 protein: CASSPEGAGDFTGELFF. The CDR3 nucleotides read TGTGCCAGCAGCCCCGAGGGGGCGGGAGACTTCACCGGGGAGCTGTTTTTT.

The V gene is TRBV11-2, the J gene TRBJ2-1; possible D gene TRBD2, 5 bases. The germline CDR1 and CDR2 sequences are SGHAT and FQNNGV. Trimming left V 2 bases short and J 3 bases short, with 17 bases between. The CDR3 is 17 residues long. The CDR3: CASSLTYLRGSYNEQFF. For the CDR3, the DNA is TGTGCCAGCAGCTTAACTTACTTACGAGGGAGCTACAATGAGCAGTTCTTC.

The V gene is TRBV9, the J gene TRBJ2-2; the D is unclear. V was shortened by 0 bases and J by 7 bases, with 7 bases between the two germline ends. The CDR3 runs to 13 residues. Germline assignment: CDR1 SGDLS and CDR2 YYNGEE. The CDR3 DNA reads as TGTGCCAGCAGCGTAGTGTTGGGCGGGGAGCTGTTTTTT. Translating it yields CASSVVLGGELFF.

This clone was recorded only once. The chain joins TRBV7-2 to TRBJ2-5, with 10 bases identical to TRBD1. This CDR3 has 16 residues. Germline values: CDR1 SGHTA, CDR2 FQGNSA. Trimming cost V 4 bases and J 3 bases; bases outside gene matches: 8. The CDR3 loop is CASSSWDRGGEETQYF. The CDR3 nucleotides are TGTGCCAGCAGCTCCTGGGACAGGGGAGGTGAAGAGACCCAGTACTTC.

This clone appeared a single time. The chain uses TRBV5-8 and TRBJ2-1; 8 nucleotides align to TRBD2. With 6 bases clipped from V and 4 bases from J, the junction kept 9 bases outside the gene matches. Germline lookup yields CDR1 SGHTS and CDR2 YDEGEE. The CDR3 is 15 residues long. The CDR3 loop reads CASKLILAGYNEQFF. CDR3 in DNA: TGTGCCAGCAAGTTAATCCTAGCGGGTTACAATGAGCAGTTCTTC.

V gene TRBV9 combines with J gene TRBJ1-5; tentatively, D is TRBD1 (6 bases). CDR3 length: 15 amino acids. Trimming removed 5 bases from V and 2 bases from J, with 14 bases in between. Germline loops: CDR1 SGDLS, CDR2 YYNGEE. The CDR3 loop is CASSRQGPGNQPQHF. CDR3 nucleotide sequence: TGTGCCAGCAGTCGTCAGGGGCCTGGCAATCAGCCCCAGCATTTT.

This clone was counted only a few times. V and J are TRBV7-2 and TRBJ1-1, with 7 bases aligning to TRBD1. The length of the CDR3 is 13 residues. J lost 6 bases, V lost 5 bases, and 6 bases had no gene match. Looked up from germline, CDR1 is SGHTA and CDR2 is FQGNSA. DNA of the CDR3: TGTGCCAGCAGCCCAGACAGGGCAGCTGAAGCTTTCTTT. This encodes CASSPDRAAEAFF.

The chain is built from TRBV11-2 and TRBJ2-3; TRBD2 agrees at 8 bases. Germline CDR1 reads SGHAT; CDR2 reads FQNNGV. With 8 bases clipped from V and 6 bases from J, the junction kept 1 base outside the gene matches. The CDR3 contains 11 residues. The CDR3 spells CASGGGDTQYF. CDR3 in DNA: TGTGCCAGCGGCGGGGGGGATACGCAGTATTTT. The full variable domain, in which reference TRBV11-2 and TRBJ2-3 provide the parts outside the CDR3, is EAGVAQSPRYKIIEKRQSVAFWCNPISGHATLYWYQQILGQGPKLLIQFQNNGVVDDSQLPKDRFSAERLKGVDSTLKIQPAKLEDSAVYLCASGGGDTQYFGPGTRLTVL.

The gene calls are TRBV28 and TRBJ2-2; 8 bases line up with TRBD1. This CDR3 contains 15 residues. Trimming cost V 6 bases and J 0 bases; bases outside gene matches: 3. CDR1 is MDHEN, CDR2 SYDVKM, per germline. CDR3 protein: CASRTGVPNTGELFF. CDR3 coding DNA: TGTGCCAGCAGGACAGGGGTTCCGAACACCGGGGAGCTGTTTTTT.

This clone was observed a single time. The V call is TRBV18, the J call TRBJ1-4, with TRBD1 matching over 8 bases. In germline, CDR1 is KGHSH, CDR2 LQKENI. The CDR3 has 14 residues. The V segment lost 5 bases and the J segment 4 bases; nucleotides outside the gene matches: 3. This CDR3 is CASSEDRDNEKLFF. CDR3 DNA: TGTGCCAGCTCAGAGGACAGGGATAATGAAAAACTGTTTTTT. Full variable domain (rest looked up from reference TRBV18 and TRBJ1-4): NAGVMQNPRHLVRRRGQEARLRCSPMKGHSHVYWYRQLPEEGLKFMVYLQKENIIDESGMPKERFSAEFPKEGPSILRIQQVVRGDSAAYFCASSEDRDNEKLFFGSGTQLSVL.